Shown below are 28 T cell receptor beta chains from a single sample sequenced in a study of identical twins. TCRdb re-called the 5' RACE reads through MiXCR, storing one row per CDR3 protein. The table shows roughly 570,000 distinct CDR3 sequences, with 7.5% to 10% occurring only once. Separately, the same data were catalogued under a study of yellow fever vaccine responses in identical twins.

The sequenced sample consisted of PBMCs. These receptors originate from a woman under 30 in good health.

This clonotype occurred once. The rearrangement uses TRBV3-1 and TRBJ2-5, with D possibly TRBD1 on 5 matching bases. In germline, CDR1 is LGHDT, CDR2 YNNKEL (reference sequence). With 2 bases removed from V and 0 bases from J, the gap between germline ends came to 7 bases. This CDR3 spans 14 amino acids. CDR3 sequence reads: CASSQTGYQETQYF. In DNA, the CDR3 is TGTGCCAGCAGCCAAACAGGATACCAAGAGACCCAGTACTTC.

This clonotype was found a few times. CDR3: CASSPAGTGLPGELFF. Here the CDR3 DNA reads TGTGCCAGCTCACCCGCCGGGACAGGGCTCCCCGGGGAGCTGTTTTTT. This chain connects TRBV18 to TRBJ2-2; 9 nucleotides agree with TRBD1. The CDR3 covers 16 residues. The V and J ends lost 3 bases and 6 bases, in that order; junction bases with no gene match: 8. The germline V gene encodes CDR1 KGHSH and CDR2 LQKENI.

This clonotype was observed a few times. This sequence joins TRBV5-1 and TRBJ2-7; 7 nucleotides agree with TRBD2. Germline CDR1 reads SGHRS; CDR2 reads YFSETQ. The V gene end was trimmed by 4 bases and the J gene end by 3 bases; junction bases not matched to a gene: 4. This CDR3 is built from 13 residues. CDR3 coding DNA: TGCGCCAGCAGCGAGGGACTACTCTACGAGCAGTACTTC. This codes for CASSEGLLYEQYF.

The chain joins TRBV18 to TRBJ2-7, with 9 bases identical to TRBD1. J was trimmed by 2 bases and V by 5 bases; bases with no gene match: 7. Germline values: CDR1 KGHSH, CDR2 LQKENI. The CDR3 contains 15 residues. The CDR3 loop is CASSTAGQGPYEQYF. Here the CDR3 DNA reads TGTGCCAGCTCAACTGCGGGACAGGGACCCTACGAGCAGTACTTC.

The CDR3 nucleotides read TGTGCCAGCAGCTCCTACGGGACAGGGGGCTACAATGAGCAGTTCTTC. It yields the protein CASSSYGTGGYNEQFF. The chain has TRBV7-2 and TRBJ2-1, with 11 bases lining up with TRBD1. The CDR3 is 16 amino acids. Unmatched junction bases numbered 5, after V lost 4 bases and J lost 3 bases. Germline CDR1 and CDR2: SGHTA and FQGNSA.

This chain uses TRBV29-1 with TRBJ1-1, with D possibly TRBD1 on 6 matching bases. CDR3 length: 13 residues. V was clipped by 4 bases and J by 2 bases, with 11 bases between them. CDR1 is SQVTM and CDR2 is ANQGSEA in the germline V gene. In nucleotides, the CDR3 is TGCAGCGTTGGGACGGGGGCCAACACTGAAGCTTTCTTT. Encoded protein: CSVGTGANTEAFF.

This clonotype was recorded at least ten times. The chain carries TRBV5-5 and TRBJ2-5; 9 bases fit TRBD2. This CDR3 has 14 residues. Germline CDR1 reads SGHKS; CDR2 reads YYEKEE (reference sequence). With 4 bases clipped from V and 5 bases from J, the junction kept 6 bases outside the gene matches. The CDR3 bases are TGTGCCAGCAGCGGTAGCGGGAGTTTTGAGACCCAGTACTTC. Translating gives CASSGSGSFETQYF.

This clonotype was detected many times. The chain has TRBV5-1 and TRBJ1-1; 7 bases are shared with TRBD1. The CDR3 runs 14 residues. Germline V gene data show CDR1 as SGHRS and CDR2 as YFSETQ. Trimming at V came to 4 bases and at J to 3 bases, leaving 6 bases not matched to a gene. The CDR3 coding sequence is TGCGCCAGCAGCCGGCTCGACAGGGACACTGAAGCTTTCTTT. Encoded protein: CASSRLDRDTEAFF.

This clonotype was observed a handful of times. V and J are TRBV7-2 and TRBJ2-7, with TRBD2 matching 7 bases. Unmatched junction bases numbered 4, after V lost 2 bases and J lost 0 bases. There are 15 residues in the CDR3. Looked up from germline, CDR1 is SGHTA and CDR2 is FQGNSA. CDR3 bases: TGTGCCAGCAGCTTATCGCGCGGGAGCTCCTACGAGCAGTACTTC. It is translated as CASSLSRGSSYEQYF.

Ten or more counts support this clonotype. The V call is TRBV10-3, the J call TRBJ1-2; D ambiguous. The CDR3 totals 14 residues. Germline values: CDR1 ENHRY, CDR2 SYGVKD. The V and J ends lost 1 base and 4 bases respectively, with 10 bases between them. The CDR3 here is CAISEWQHFYGYTF. In nucleotides, the CDR3 is TGTGCCATCAGTGAGTGGCAGCACTTCTATGGCTACACCTTC.

The chain is built from TRBV19 and TRBJ1-2, with TRBD1 matching 7 bases. The V segment lost 5 bases and the J segment 3 bases; nucleotides outside the gene matches: 9. This CDR3 has 15 amino acids. The germline V gene encodes CDR1 LNHDA and CDR2 SQIVND (reference sequence). The CDR3 DNA reads as TGTGCCAGTAGTCTCGACAGGGTAGGGGACTATGGCTACACCTTC. Protein sequence: CASSLDRVGDYGYTF.

This clonotype was picked up a small number of times. CDR3 protein: CASSQDLLAGVVLAKNIQYF. The CDR3, as DNA: TGCGCCAGCAGCCAAGATCTGCTAGCGGGAGTCGTTTTGGCCAAAAACATTCAGTACTTC. The chain couples TRBV4-3 to TRBJ2-4; 10 bases line up with TRBD2. CDR1 is LGHNA, CDR2 YSLEER, per germline. The CDR3 totals 20 residues. The ends lost 0 bases at V and 1 base at J; junction bases unmatched: 12.

This clonotype has a handful of counts. The chain uses TRBV4-3 and TRBJ2-7; no definite D call. CDR3 size: 16 residues. Germline V gene lookup returns CDR1 LGHNA and CDR2 YSLEER. Trimming removed 0 bases from V and 0 bases from J, with 12 bases in between. CDR3 sequence (DNA): TGCGCCAGCAGCCAAGATACCGGGTCCCCCTCCTACGAGCAGTACTTC. It encodes CASSQDTGSPSYEQYF.

This clonotype was seen repeatedly, ten times or more. The CDR3 here is CASSVEGSPVDEQYF. In nucleotides, the CDR3 is TGTGCCAGCAGCGTAGAGGGCTCCCCGGTCGACGAGCAGTACTTC. The genes are TRBV9 and TRBJ2-7; no definite D call. The germline V and J ends were trimmed by 0 bases and 5 bases, with 15 bases remaining between them. In germline, CDR1 is SGDLS, CDR2 YYNGEE. This CDR3 comprises 15 residues.

This clonotype was picked up many times. The chain couples TRBV5-8 to TRBJ2-1; tentative D call: TRBD1 (5 bases). From germline, CDR1 is SGHTS and CDR2 YDEGEE. The CDR3 sequence is 15 residues long. Trimming pared 7 bases from V and 1 base from J, leaving 15 bases between. The CDR3 nucleotides read TGTGCCAGCGGCAGGGTTAGGGTTTCCTACAATGAGCAGTTCTTC. Protein sequence: CASGRVRVSYNEQFF.

This clonotype was observed a few times. The J gene is TRBJ2-3, the V gene TRBV12-3 or TRBV12-4; D not certain. V was pared by 1 base and J by 1 base, with 9 bases between. This CDR3 is built from 15 residues. The CDR3 nucleotides read TGTGCCAGCAGTTTAGTCACGCTCGGCACAGATACGCAGTATTTT. Amino acid sequence: CASSLVTLGTDTQYF.

In its sample, this clonotype was seen many times. The chain carries TRBV3-1 and TRBJ1-4, with 11 positions matching TRBD1. V gave up 1 base and J gave up 8 bases; unmatched junction bases: 0. CDR3 length: 14 amino acids. CDR1 and CDR2 (germline): LGHDT, YNNKEL (reference sequence). The CDR3 loop reads CASSQGTGGEKLFF. The CDR3 DNA reads as TGTGCCAGCAGCCAAGGGACAGGGGGCGAAAAACTGTTTTTT. Full variable domain (rest looked up from reference TRBV3-1 and TRBJ1-4): DTAVSQTPKYLVTQMGNDKSIKCEQNLGHDTMYWYKQDSKKFLKIMFSYNNKELIINETVPNRFSPKSPDKAHLNLHINSLELGDSAVYFCASSQGTGGEKLFFGSGTQLSVL.

This clonotype was counted a few times. The chain links TRBV3-1 to TRBJ2-7; D is uncertain. There are 15 residues in the CDR3. The V gene lost 11 bases and the J gene lost 3 bases, with 23 bases spanning the gap. Germline V CDR1 and CDR2: LGHDT, YNNKEL (reference sequence). CDR3 sequence (DNA): TGTGCCGGCCCGAATTACTGCGATAGTCACTACGAGCAGTACTTC. This codes for CAGPNYCDSHYEQYF.

The DNA for the CDR3 is TGTGCCAGCAACAACCGGGGTTGGGACGAGCAGTACTTC. Translated, it gives CASNNRGWDEQYF. The V and J genes are TRBV6-6 and TRBJ2-7; tentatively, D is TRBD2 (5 bases). From germline, CDR1 is MNHNY and CDR2 SVGAGI (reference sequence). Trimming took off 7 bases at V and 5 bases at J, with 15 bases between the two ends. The CDR3 length is 13 residues.

CDR3 nucleotide sequence: TGCAGCGCAACTACATGGGGACAGGGGGACCTCTACGAGCAGTACTTC. Protein: CSATTWGQGDLYEQYF. This chain links TRBV29-1 with TRBJ2-7, with TRBD1 matching 11 bases. The CDR3 contains 16 residues. From germline, CDR1 is SQVTM and CDR2 ANQGSEA. The V segment lost 7 bases and the J segment 3 bases; nucleotides outside the gene matches: 14.

This clonotype occurred a few times. The chain recombines TRBV7-3 with TRBJ1-6; the match to TRBD1 covers 7 bases. Unmatched junction bases numbered 4, after V lost 4 bases and J lost 7 bases. This CDR3 is built from 14 residues. Germline V CDR1 and CDR2: SGHTA, FQGTGA. The CDR3 reads CASSSTGWNSPLHF. The DNA for the CDR3 is TGTGCCAGCAGCTCGACAGGGTGGAATTCACCCCTCCACTTT.

This clonotype was recorded at least ten times. The chain recombines TRBV10-3 with TRBJ2-1; the match to TRBD1 covers 7 bases. CDR3 length: 16 residues. The V and J ends lost 3 bases and 2 bases, in that order; junction bases with no gene match: 7. The germline V gene has CDR1 ENHRY and CDR2 SYGVKD. For the CDR3, the DNA is TGTGCCATCAGTGATCCCGGCAGGGGGACCTACAATGAGCAGTTCTTC. This encodes CAISDPGRGTYNEQFF.

The CDR3 region has the DNA TGTGCCAGCAGCCGAACTGGACAGGCGAGCTCCTACAATGAGCAGTTCTTC. The encoded protein is CASSRTGQASSYNEQFF. The chain couples TRBV7-3 to TRBJ2-1, with 7 bases lining up with TRBD1. The CDR3 runs to 17 residues. V trimming: 5 bases; J trimming: 0 bases; junction bases outside the gene matches: 10. The germline CDR1 and CDR2 sequences are SGHTA and FQGTGA.

V is TRBV5-1 and J is TRBJ2-1, with D maybe TRBD1 (5 bases). Trimming cost V 0 bases and J 6 bases, with 13 bases left between them. CDR1 and CDR2 (germline): SGHRS, YFSETQ. The CDR3 runs to 15 residues. The CDR3 DNA sequence: TGCGCCAGCAGCTTGGTAGGGGCACCGTCCAATGAGCAGTTCTTC. Translating gives CASSLVGAPSNEQFF.

This clonotype was seen ten or more times. The chain links TRBV4-1 to TRBJ2-7; 8 bases agree with TRBD1. The CDR3 is 14 amino acids. Germline values: CDR1 MGHRA, CDR2 YSYEKL. The V and J ends lost 3 bases and 2 bases, in that order; junction bases with no gene match: 3. As DNA, the CDR3 is TGCGCCAGCAGCCAGGACAGGGAAGCCTACGAGCAGTACTTC. This sequence encodes CASSQDREAYEQYF.

The V gene is TRBV20-1, the J gene TRBJ2-3; D gene ambiguous. V was clipped by 0 bases and J by 2 bases, with 3 bases between them. This CDR3 region has 12 residues. CDR1 is DFQATT, CDR2 SNEGSKA, per germline (reference sequence). In DNA form, the CDR3 reads TGCAGTGCTAGAGAATACACAGATACGCAGTATTTT. Its translation is CSAREYTDTQYF.

This clonotype was observed many times. The rearrangement joins TRBV29-1 to TRBJ1-1; no clear D. CDR3 length equals 14 residues. The germline CDR1 and CDR2 sequences are SQVTM and ANQGSEA. Trimming pared 5 bases from V and 1 base from J, leaving 14 bases between. The CDR3 DNA reads as TGCAGCGTTATCCCTCCCCGGACGAACACTGAAGCTTTCTTT. Its protein product is CSVIPPRTNTEAFF.

This clonotype has ten or more counts. CDR3 nucleotides: TGTGCCACCAGGGGATTAGGCTACGAGCAGTACTTC. As protein: CATRGLGYEQYF. The chain is built from TRBV27 and TRBJ2-7, with D possibly being TRBD1 (6 bases). Looked up from germline, CDR1 is MNHEY and CDR2 is SMNVEV (reference sequence). This CDR3 contains 12 residues. The V and J ends lost 10 bases and 3 bases respectively, with 13 bases between them.